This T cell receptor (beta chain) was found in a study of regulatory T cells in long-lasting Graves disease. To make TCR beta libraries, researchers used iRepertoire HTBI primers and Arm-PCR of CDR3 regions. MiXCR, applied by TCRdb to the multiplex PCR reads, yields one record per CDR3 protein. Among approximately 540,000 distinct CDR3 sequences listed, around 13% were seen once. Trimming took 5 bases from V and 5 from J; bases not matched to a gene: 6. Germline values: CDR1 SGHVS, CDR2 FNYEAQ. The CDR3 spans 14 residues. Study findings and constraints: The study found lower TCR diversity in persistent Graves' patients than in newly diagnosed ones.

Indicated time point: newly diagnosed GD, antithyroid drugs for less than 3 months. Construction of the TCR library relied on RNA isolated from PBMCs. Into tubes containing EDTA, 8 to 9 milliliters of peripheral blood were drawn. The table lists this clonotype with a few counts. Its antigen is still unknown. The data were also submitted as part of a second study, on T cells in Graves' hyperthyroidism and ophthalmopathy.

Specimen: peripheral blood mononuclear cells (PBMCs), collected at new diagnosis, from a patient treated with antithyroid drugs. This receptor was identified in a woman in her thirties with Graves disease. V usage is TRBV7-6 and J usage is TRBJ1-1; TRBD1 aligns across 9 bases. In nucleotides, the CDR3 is TGTGCCAGCAGCACACAGGGGGCAGATACTGAAGCTTTCTTT. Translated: CASSTQGADTEAFF.